The clone carrying this T cell receptor (beta chain) was counted at least ten times. Its specificity is not known. Per the germline V gene, CDR1 is SGHTA and CDR2 is FQGNSA. The V end lost 1 base, the J end lost 9 bases, and 9 bases lay between the germline ends. The CDR3 has 13 residues. TCRdb processed the 5' RACE reads anew with MiXCR; each CDR3 protein has one entry. The table records more than 300,000 distinct CDR3 sequences, about 9.9% of them present only once. These data are taken from a study of CD8 T cells in ankylosing spondylitis. Study-wide findings and caveats: Within matched ankylosing spondylitis synovial fluid, disease-linked clones were reportedly significantly enriched. A motif of fewer than ten highly homologous TCR beta variants was seen as apparently characteristic of ankylosing spondylitis blood. In peripheral blood, disease-linked CD8+ clones occurred at relatively low frequencies.

The V and J genes are TRBV7-2 and TRBJ2-2; D unclear. The TCR comes from a female donor with ankylosing spondylitis or in good health (not recorded which). Sequenced input: blood, either unsorted or a sorted T cell fraction (not recorded which). CDR3 nucleotides: TGTGCCAGCAGCTTAGTGACGGAGCGGGAGCTGTTTTTT. This codes for CASSLVTERELFF.